A selection of T cell receptor beta chains follows, all from one sample in a study of cytomegalovirus exposure and HLA in healthy donors. Sequencing used immunoSEQ multiplex PCR; TCRdb keeps in-frame clones, though not all of them. Of fewer than 90,000 clones in the sample, around four fifths were seen once. The sample comprised PBMCs. The receptors come from a man in his thirties or forties in good health and CMV-seropositive. Both conserved end residues are part of each CDR3. Each record gives: V gene, clone size, J gene, D gene, CDR3 DNA, CDR3 protein. The D gene is left open where the match is weak. Size is omitted from some rows. Given values are once, few, many or a class for expanded clones.

TRBV13	NA	TRBJ2-4	NA	TGTGCCAGCAGCTCATACGGGACTCTCGAGTGGCGGTACTTC	CASSSYGTLEWRYF
TRBV11-3	NA	TRBJ2-1	TRBD2	TGTGCCAGCAGCTTTAGCGGGGGTATCAATGAGCAGTTCTTC	CASSFSGGINEQFF
TRBV7-9	NA	TRBJ1-1	NA	TGTGCCAGCAGCTTATCCGGAGGGGATACCCTGTTT	CASSLSGGDTLF
TRBV18	NA	TRBJ1-1	NA	TGTGCCAGCTCAATCCGAGGCACTGAAGCTTTCTTT	CASSIRGTEAFF
TRBV7-3	NA	TRBJ2-2	NA	TGTGCCAGCAGCCGAGTTGGACAGCACACCGGGGAGCTGTTTTTT	CASSRVGQHTGELFF
TRBV2	NA	TRBJ1-5	NA	TGTGCCAGCGGACGTGCGACAGGCTTTAGCAATCAGCCCCAGCATTTT	CASGRATGFSNQPQHF
TRBV20-1	NA	TRBJ2-7	NA	TGCAGTGCCTCTGTGTACGAGCAGTACTTC	CSASVYEQYF
TRBV11-2	NA	TRBJ2-3	NA	TGTGCCAGCAGCTTAGACAGGGTACGAGGGCAGTATTTT	CASSLDRVRGQYF
TRBV30	NA	TRBJ2-1	TRBD2	TGTGCCTGGAGTGGACTAGCGGGGGGCAATGAGCAGTTCTTC	CAWSGLAGGNEQFF
TRBV27	NA	TRBJ2-7	NA	TGTGCCAGCAGTCCCCAGGGCAACTACGAGCAGTACTTC	CASSPQGNYEQYF
TRBV7-7	few	TRBJ2-5	NA	TGTGCCAGCAGCTTAAATAGCGGCCAAGAGACCCAGTACTTC	CASSLNSGQETQYF
TRBV13	NA	TRBJ2-7	TRBD1	TGTGCCAGCAGCTCCTCCGGGACAGGGCCCCCTCTGGGCTACGAGCAGTACTTC	CASSSSGTGPPLGYEQYF
TRBV12-5	few	TRBJ2-5	TRBD1	TGTGCTAGTGGTCAAGAGACAGGGGTCAAAGAGACCCAGTACTTC	CASGQETGVKETQYF
TRBV9	NA	TRBJ1-5	NA	TGTGCCAGCAGCTCATCAAATAGCAATCAGCCCCAGCATTTT	CASSSSNSNQPQHF
TRBV28	NA	TRBJ2-1	NA	TGTGCCAGCAGTTTTATAGGCAGGGGCTCCTACAATGAGCAGTTCTTC	CASSFIGRGSYNEQFF
TRBV4-3	NA	TRBJ2-1	TRBD2	TGCGCCAGCAGCCAAGACGGGCTAGCGGGGGACAATGAGCAGTTCTTC	CASSQDGLAGDNEQFF
TRBV7-9	NA	TRBJ2-5	NA	TGTGCCAGCGGATTGGAGGGAGAGACCCAGTACTTC	CASGLEGETQYF
TRBV18	NA	TRBJ2-7	NA	TGTGCCAGCTCACCAAGAGCAGAGACAGAGCGGTACTTC	CASSPRAETERYF
TRBV6-1	NA	TRBJ2-2	NA	TGTGCCAGCCCCTCGACAGTTAACACCGGGGAGCTGTTTTTT	CASPSTVNTGELFF
TRBV7-3	NA	TRBJ2-5	NA	TGTGCCAGCAGCTTAATACAGCAAGAGACCCAGTACTTC	CASSLIQQETQYF
TRBV30	NA	TRBJ1-3	NA	TGTGCCTGGAGTCAAACAGGGGGAAACACCATATATTTT	CAWSQTGGNTIYF
TRBV19	few	TRBJ1-4	TRBD1	TGTGCCAGTAGTATAACGGAACAGGGGTACGAAAAACTGTTTTTT	CASSITEQGYEKLFF
TRBV7-2	few	TRBJ2-5	NA	TGTGCCAGCAGCTTGACAGTGTCCGGCCAGTACTTC	CASSLTVSGQYF
TRBV7-3	NA	TRBJ2-7	TRBD1	TGTGCCAGCAGCCCGGACAGGGACGGCGAGCAGTACTTC	CASSPDRDGEQYF
TRBV5-4	NA	TRBJ2-5	NA	TGTGCCAGCAGCTTCCGGGACACCTCCGAGACCCAGTACTTC	CASSFRDTSETQYF
TRBV7-9	NA	TRBJ1-1	NA	TGTGCCAGCAGCTTAGGTCTAGGCAGGGGACACACTGAAGCTTTCTTT	CASSLGLGRGHTEAFF
TRBV4-2	NA	TRBJ2-3	TRBD2	TGTGCCAGCAGCCAAGAGGGTCCCAGCGGGGGGGCGAGGGATACGCAGTATTTT	CASSQEGPSGGARDTQYF
TRBV5-4	NA	TRBJ2-3	NA	TGTGCCGGCACCTTTTGGGGGGGCACAGATACGCAGTATTTT	CAGTFWGGTDTQYF
TRBV5-1	NA	TRBJ2-2	TRBD2	TGCGCCAGCAGCTCCCAGACTAGCGCAACGAACACCGGGGAGCTGTTTTTT	CASSSQTSATNTGELFF
TRBV5-1	NA	TRBJ2-3	NA	TGCGCCAGCAGCTTGGTCATCGGAGATACGCAGTATTTT	CASSLVIGDTQYF
TRBV5-5	NA	TRBJ1-6	NA	TGTGCCAGCAGCTTGTCGATACTACAGGGTGGATATAATTCACCCCTCCACTTT	CASSLSILQGGYNSPLHF
TRBV7-9	NA	TRBJ1-6	NA	TGTGCCAGCAGCTTCCAGGGTAGGGGATCACCCCTCCACTTT	CASSFQGRGSPLHF
TRBV4-1	NA	TRBJ1-2	NA	TGCGCCAGCAGCCAAGCTAATGGGGCGGCTTATGGCTACACCTTC	CASSQANGAAYGYTF
TRBV16	NA	TRBJ2-5	NA	TGTGCCAGCAGCCAATCCCCGACTGGAGAAGAGACCCAGTACTTC	CASSQSPTGEETQYF
TRBV7-9	NA	TRBJ1-5	TRBD1	TGTGCCAGCAGCCCCCAAACAGGGGGCTCCCAGCCCCAGCATTTT	CASSPQTGGSQPQHF
TRBV4-2	few	TRBJ1-6	TRBD1	TGTGCCAGCAGCCAAGGACAGGGGAACTATAATTCACCCCTCCACTTT	CASSQGQGNYNSPLHF
TRBV7-9	NA	TRBJ2-1	TRBD2	TGTTCCACCCAGCGGGGATCACACAATGAGCAGTTCTTC	CSTQRGSHNEQFF
TRBV7-9	NA	TRBJ2-3	NA	TGTGCCAGCAGCCCCGAGAGCACAGATACGCAGTATTTT	CASSPESTDTQYF
TRBV21-1	NA	TRBJ2-7	NA	TGTGCCAGCAGCACAAAGCCCCAGGGGAAAGCCTACGAGCAGTACTTC	CASSTKPQGKAYEQYF
TRBV10-3	few	TRBJ1-1	NA	TGTGCCATCAGTGAGAGGGGGAACACTGAAGCTTTCTTT	CAISERGNTEAFF
TRBV4-3	NA	TRBJ1-2	TRBD1	TGCGCCAGCAGCCAAGACCACCATTCAGGGGGTATCTATGGCTACACCTTC	CASSQDHHSGGIYGYTF
TRBV9	once	TRBJ2-2	NA	TGTGCCAGCAGCGTAGGAGACACCGGGGAGCTGTTTTTT	CASSVGDTGELFF